This T cell receptor beta chain was sequenced for a study of blood T cells in healthy people across ages. Whole-study results and caveats: When set beside aged donors, long-lived donors presented more naive CD4+ cells and higher diversity.

Sample-barcoded 5' priming and a J-beta primer mix drove a second PCR of about 6 to 12 cycles. Each cDNA molecule was tagged by a template-switch adaptor with 12 random nucleotides. A single record per CDR3 protein comes from TCRdb applying MiXCR to the 5' RACE reads. This table holds 550,000 to 700,000 distinct CDR3 sequences, roughly 28% found once. Note on this clonotype: What it binds is not known.

V was pared by 3 bases and J by 9 bases, with 17 bases between. The germline V gene encodes CDR1 MGHRA and CDR2 YSYEKL. The CDR3 runs to 15 residues. The chain has TRBV4-1 and TRBJ2-2, with no clear D. This sequence originates from a woman between 70 and 85 years old in good health. The sample was blood. CDR3 in DNA: TGCGCCAGCAGCCAGGGTAACCGACCCGCAAGGGAGCTGTTTTTT. Its protein is CASSQGNRPARELFF.